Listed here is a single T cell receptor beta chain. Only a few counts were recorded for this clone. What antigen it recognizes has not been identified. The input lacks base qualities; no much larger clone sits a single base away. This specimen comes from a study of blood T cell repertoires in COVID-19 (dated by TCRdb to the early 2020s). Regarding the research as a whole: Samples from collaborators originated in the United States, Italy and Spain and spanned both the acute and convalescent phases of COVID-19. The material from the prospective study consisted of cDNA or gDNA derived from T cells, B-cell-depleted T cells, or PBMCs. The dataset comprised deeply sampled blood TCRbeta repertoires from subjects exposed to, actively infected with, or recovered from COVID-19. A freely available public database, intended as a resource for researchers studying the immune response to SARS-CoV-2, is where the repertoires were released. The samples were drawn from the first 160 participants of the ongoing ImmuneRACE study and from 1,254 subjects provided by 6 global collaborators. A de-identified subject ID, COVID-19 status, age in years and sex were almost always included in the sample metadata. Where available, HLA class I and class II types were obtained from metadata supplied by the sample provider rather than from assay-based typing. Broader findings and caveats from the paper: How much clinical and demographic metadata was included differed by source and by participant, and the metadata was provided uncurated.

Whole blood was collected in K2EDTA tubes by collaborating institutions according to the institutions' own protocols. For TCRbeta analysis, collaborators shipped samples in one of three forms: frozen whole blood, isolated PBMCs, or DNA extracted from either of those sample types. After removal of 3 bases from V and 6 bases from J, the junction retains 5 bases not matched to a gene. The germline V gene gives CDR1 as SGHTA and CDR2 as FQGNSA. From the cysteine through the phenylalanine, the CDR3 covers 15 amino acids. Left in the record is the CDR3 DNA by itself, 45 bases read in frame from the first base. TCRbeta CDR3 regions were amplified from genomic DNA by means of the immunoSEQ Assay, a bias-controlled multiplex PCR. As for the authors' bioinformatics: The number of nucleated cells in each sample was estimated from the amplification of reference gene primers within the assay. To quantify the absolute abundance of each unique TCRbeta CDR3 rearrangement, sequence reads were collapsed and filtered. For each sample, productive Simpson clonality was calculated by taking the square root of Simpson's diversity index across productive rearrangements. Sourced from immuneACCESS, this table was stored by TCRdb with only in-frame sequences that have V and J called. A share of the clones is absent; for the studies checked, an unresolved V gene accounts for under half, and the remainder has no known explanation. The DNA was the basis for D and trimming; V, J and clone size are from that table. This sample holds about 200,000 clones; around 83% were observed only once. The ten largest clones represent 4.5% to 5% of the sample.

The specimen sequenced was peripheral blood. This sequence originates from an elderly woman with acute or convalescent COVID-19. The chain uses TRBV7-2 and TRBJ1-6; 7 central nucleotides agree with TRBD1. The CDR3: CASSFRRQGNSPLHF. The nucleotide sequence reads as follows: TGTGCCAGCAGCTTTCGGAGACAGGGTAATTCACCCCTCCACTTT. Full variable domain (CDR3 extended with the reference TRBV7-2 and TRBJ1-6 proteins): GAGVSQSPSNKVTEKGKDVELRCDPISGHTALYWYRQSLGQGLEFLIYFQGNSAPDKSGLPSDRFSAERTGGSVSTLTIQRTQQEDSAVYLCASSFRRQGNSPLHFGNGTRLTVT.